The rows below give T cell receptor beta chains drawn from one sample of a study of immune evolution from preneoplasia to lung adenocarcinoma. Profiled with immunoSEQ multiplex PCR; TCRdb holds only in-frame clones, not every one. The top ten hold about 4.3% of the sample, which has some 41,000 clones, 70% to 85% seen once. The sequenced sample consisted of FFPE invasive lung adenocarcinoma tissue. The receptors stem from a person in their sixties with lung adenocarcinoma. CDR3s include the opening cysteine and the closing phenylalanine or tryptophan. A D gene is named only where the DNA matches it firmly. Clone size is given for some rows only: seen once, a few or many times, or a class if the clone is expanded.

CDR3 length | clone size | J gene | V gene | D gene | CDR3 protein | CDR3 DNA
12 | . | TRBJ2-2 | TRBV7-9 | . | CASSKKEGELFF | TGTGCCAGCAGCAAGAAGGAGGGGGAGCTGTTTTTT
15 | . | TRBJ2-7 | TRBV18 | TRBD2 | CASSPATSGTYEQYF | TGTGCCAGCTCACCAGCAACTAGCGGGACCTACGAGCAGTACTTC
16 | once | TRBJ1-5 | TRBV5-1 | . | CASSLGLPENNQPQHF | TGCGCCAGCAGCTTGGGTTTACCAGAAAACAATCAGCCCCAGCATTTT
15 | . | TRBJ2-5 | TRBV7-7 | TRBD2 | CASTRLAGVGETQYF | TGTGCCAGCACCAGACTAGCGGGAGTGGGGGAGACCCAGTACTTC
14 | . | TRBJ1-4 | TRBV2 | . | CASSLDATNEKLFF | TGTGCCAGCAGTTTAGATGCAACTAATGAAAAACTGTTTTTT
17 | . | TRBJ1-4 | TRBV30 | . | CAWARGGLGATNEKLFF | TGTGCCTGGGCCCGGGGGGGGCTGGGGGCAACTAATGAAAAACTGTTTTTT
14 | . | TRBJ1-2 | TRBV5-1 | TRBD1 | CASSVDAGGRGYTF | TGCGCCAGCAGCGTGGATGCAGGGGGTAGAGGCTACACCTTC
13 | . | TRBJ2-1 | TRBV19 | . | CASSVEKYNEQFF | TGTGCCAGTAGTGTAGAGAAGTACAATGAGCAGTTCTTC
14 | . | TRBJ1-5 | TRBV30 | . | CAWSVSSSNQPQHF | TGTGCCTGGAGTGTAAGCAGCAGCAATCAGCCCCAGCATTTT
12 | . | TRBJ2-1 | TRBV18 | . | CASSPLKTEQFF | TGTGCCAGCTCACCACTCAAGACTGAGCAGTTCTTC
14 | . | TRBJ2-6 | TRBV9 | TRBD1 | CASSIRGSDNVLTF | TGTGCCAGCAGCATCAGGGGGAGTGACAACGTCCTGACTTTC
13 | once | TRBJ2-1 | TRBV5-4 | . | CASSLRDDNEQFF | TGTGCCAGCAGCTTGAGGGATGACAATGAGCAGTTCTTC
15 | . | TRBJ1-2 | TRBV29-1 | . | CSVEGLSATKFGYTF | TGCAGCGTTGAAGGTCTGTCGGCCACAAAATTTGGCTACACCTTC
14 | many | TRBJ1-1 | TRBV5-1 | . | CASSQIQVGRQAFF | TGCGCCAGCAGCCAGATCCAAGTAGGACGCCAAGCTTTCTTT
17 | once | TRBJ1-2 | TRBV9 | TRBD1 | CASSVIGDRAPLYGYTF | TGTGCCAGCAGCGTAATTGGGGACAGGGCGCCCCTCTATGGCTACACCTTC
13 | . | TRBJ2-1 | TRBV29-1 | . | CSVEGSLGNEQFF | TGCAGCGTTGAAGGATCGTTAGGCAATGAGCAGTTCTTC
13 | . | TRBJ1-1 | TRBV30 | . | CAWRRDHGTEAFF | TGTGCCTGGAGGAGGGATCATGGCACTGAAGCTTTCTTT
13 | . | TRBJ1-5 | TRBV2 | . | CASMRDSNQPQHF | TGTGCCAGCATGAGGGACAGCAATCAGCCCCAGCATTTT
9 | few | TRBJ2-2 | TRBV6-6 | . | CASSLELFF | TGTGCCAGCAGTTTGGAGCTGTTTTTT
12 | few | TRBJ2-3 | TRBV11-2 | . | CASSHRSDTQYF | TGTGCCAGCAGCCACCGCTCAGATACGCAGTATTTT
15 | . | TRBJ2-3 | TRBV4-1 | TRBD2 | CASSLGGLAGKAQYF | TGCGCCAGCAGTTTAGGAGGACTAGCGGGTAAGGCGCAGTATTTT
15 | . | TRBJ2-4 | TRBV28 | . | CASGLDGIAKNIQYF | TGTGCCAGCGGATTGGATGGGATAGCCAAAAACATTCAGTACTTC
15 | once | TRBJ2-7 | TRBV7-9 | TRBD1 | CASSIMGQGWSEQYF | TGTGCCAGCAGCATCATGGGACAGGGGTGGTCCGAGCAGTACTTC
13 | . | TRBJ1-5 | TRBV27 | . | CASSSTGRQPQHF | TGTGCCAGCAGTTCCACAGGACGTCAGCCCCAGCATTTT
11 | few | TRBJ2-1 | TRBV6-5 | . | CASPPYNEQFF | TGTGCCAGCCCCCCCTACAATGAGCAGTTCTTC
14 | once | TRBJ1-5 | TRBV5-6 | . | CASSTASSYQPQHF | TGTGCCAGCAGCACCGCAAGCTCTTATCAGCCCCAGCATTTT
12 | . | TRBJ2-1 | TRBV30 | . | CACRLRYNEQFF | TGTGCCTGTAGGCTTCGCTACAATGAGCAGTTCTTC
17 | few | TRBJ1-1 | TRBV14 | . | CASSQRGGGWMNTEAFF | TGTGCCAGCAGCCAAAGAGGTGGGGGTTGGATGAACACTGAAGCTTTCTTT
16 | once | TRBJ2-5 | TRBV4-2 | . | CASSLGGAEGLETQYF | TGTGCCAGCAGCCTAGGAGGAGCGGAGGGGCTGGAGACCCAGTACTTC
14 | . | TRBJ1-1 | TRBV19 | TRBD1 | CASSPRTGNTEAFF | TGTGCCAGTAGTCCCCGGACAGGGAACACTGAAGCTTTCTTT
15 | . | TRBJ2-1 | TRBV7-2 | . | CASSFYWTIGLEQFF | TGTGCCAGCAGCTTCTATTGGACTATCGGTCTGGAGCAGTTCTTC
15 | . | TRBJ2-7 | TRBV6-5 | . | CASSYSRGAVVEQYF | TGTGCCAGCAGTTACTCGCGGGGTGCGGTCGTCGAGCAGTACTTC
12 | . | TRBJ2-2 | TRBV9 | . | CASSVFSGELFF | TGTGCCAGCAGCGTATTTTCCGGGGAGCTGTTTTTT
12 | . | TRBJ2-7 | TRBV29-1 | . | CSVFGLSYEQYF | TGCAGCGTTTTCGGTCTATCCTACGAGCAGTACTTC
13 | . | TRBJ2-1 | TRBV11-3 | . | CASSLGILNEQFF | TGTGCCAGCAGCTTAGGGATACTTAATGAGCAGTTCTTC
11 | . | TRBJ2-7 | TRBV2 | . | CASSDTYEQYF | TGTGCCAGCTCAGACACCTACGAGCAGTACTTC
13 | . | TRBJ1-1 | TRBV9 | . | CASSVDSNTEAFF | TGTGCCAGCAGCGTAGATTCGAACACTGAAGCTTTCTTT
15 | . | TRBJ1-4 | TRBV4-1 | . | CASSQEPATNEKLFF | TGCGCCAGCAGCCAAGAGCCAGCAACTAATGAAAAACTGTTTTTT
15 | . | TRBJ2-7 | TRBV5-1 | TRBD1 | CASSLKTGGSEEQYF | TGCGCCAGCAGCCTAAAGACAGGGGGCTCGGAAGAGCAGTACTTC
15 | . | TRBJ1-2 | TRBV4-2 | . | CASSQDQGTDYGYTF | TGTGCCAGCAGCCAAGATCAGGGGACGGACTATGGCTACACCTTC
11 | . | TRBJ1-1 | TRBV29-1 | . | CSVLGGTEAFF | TGCAGCGTGCTCGGGGGGACTGAAGCTTTCTTT
13 | few | TRBJ2-3 | TRBV7-3 | . | CASSLASGDTQYF | TGTGCCAGCAGCTTGGCTTCCGGAGATACGCAGTATTTT
15 | . | TRBJ2-1 | TRBV7-2 | . | CASSVAVGTYNEQFF | TGTGCCAGCAGCGTAGCGGTCGGAACCTACAATGAGCAGTTCTTC
15 | . | TRBJ2-1 | TRBV7-3 | TRBD2 | CASSLSSSGKGGQFF | TGTGCCAGCAGCTTATCGTCTAGCGGGAAGGGGGGGCAGTTCTTC
12 | . | TRBJ2-3 | TRBV29-1 | TRBD1 | CSVTGNTDTQYF | TGCAGCGTGACAGGGAACACAGATACGCAGTATTTT
14 | . | TRBJ2-1 | TRBV6-1 | TRBD2 | CASRTLAGEGEQFF | TGTGCCAGCAGGACCCTAGCGGGAGAGGGTGAGCAGTTCTTC
15 | . | TRBJ2-2 | TRBV2 | . | CASAEQAGSSGELFF | TGTGCCAGCGCGGAGCAAGCGGGTAGCTCCGGGGAGCTGTTTTTT
14 | once | TRBJ2-2 | TRBV29-1 | TRBD2 | CSVKREGNTGELFF | TGCAGCGTGAAGCGGGAGGGGAACACCGGGGAGCTGTTTTTT
15 | once | TRBJ2-1 | TRBV6-5 | TRBD1 | CASSLSGTGIHEQFF | TGTGCCAGCAGTTTGAGCGGGACAGGGATCCATGAGCAGTTCTTC
12 | . | TRBJ2-7 | TRBV28 | . | CASRSISYEQYF | TGTGCCAGCAGGTCGATCTCCTACGAGCAGTACTTC